Below, 26 T cell receptor beta chains from the same sample are listed, as sequenced in a study of vaccination and CD4 T cells after COVID-19. The study sequenced cultured CD4+ T cell DNA using the Oncomine TCR Beta short-read assay. TCRdb reprocessed the PCR reads with MiXCR, giving one entry per CDR3 protein. This table holds 9,500 to 15,000 distinct CDR3 sequences, about 29% found once. Their antigen targets remain unknown. The treatment denotes: roughly 11-day PBMC culture with coronavirus spike peptide pools or control peptides (ViraFEST assay). The sequenced sample consisted of cultured CD4+ T cells from blood. The origin of the receptors is a human donor with COVID-19.

This sequence joins TRBV6-1 and TRBJ1-5; 7 bases map to TRBD1. This CDR3 contains 17 residues. Germline loops: CDR1 MNHNS, CDR2 SASEGT. The ends lost 6 bases at V and 0 bases at J; junction bases unmatched: 11. The CDR3 DNA sequence: TGTGCCAGCAGGCGACAGGGACACGCGTATAGCAATCAGCCCCAGCATTTT. This gives the protein CASRRQGHAYSNQPQHF.

The chain employs TRBV6-2 or TRBV6-3 and TRBJ2-2, with 10 positions matching TRBD2. In germline, CDR1 is MNHEY, CDR2 SVGEGT. This CDR3 is built from 14 residues. V lost 10 bases to trimming and J lost 1 base; unmatched junction nucleotides: 3. The CDR3 DNA reads as TGTGCCACCCGGACTAGCGGGAACACCGGGGAGCTGTTTTTT. This translates into CATRTSGNTGELFF.

The chain joins TRBV10-1 to TRBJ1-2; D remains ambiguous. From germline, CDR1 is WNHNN and CDR2 SYGVQD (reference sequence). Trimming pared 3 bases from V and 4 bases from J, leaving 6 bases between. CDR3 length: 12 amino acids. The CDR3 region has the DNA TGCGCCAGCAGTGATAACAGCTATGGCTACACCTTC. Protein: CASSDNSYGYTF.

The V and J genes are TRBV7-2 and TRBJ2-3; perhaps TRBD1 as D (6 bases). Trimming stripped 0 bases from V and 3 bases from J, with 10 bases between. This CDR3 has 15 residues. Per the germline V gene, CDR1 is SGHTA and CDR2 is FQGNSA. In nucleotides, the CDR3 is TGTGCCAGCAGCTTAGCGGGGGCCCCTACAGATACGCAGTATTTT. Amino acids: CASSLAGAPTDTQYF.

The V call is TRBV6-1, the J call TRBJ1-2; maybe TRBD1 (5 bases). The CDR3 runs to 15 residues. Germline V gene sequence: CDR1 MNHNS, CDR2 SASEGT. V lost 7 bases to trimming and J lost 3 bases, with 18 bases between them. This CDR3 is CASTTRLREDYGYTF. CDR3 nucleotides: TGTGCCAGCACCACCCGTCTCAGGGAAGACTATGGCTACACCTTC.

The genes are TRBV28 and TRBJ1-2; D is perhaps TRBD1 (6 bases). This CDR3 spans 13 amino acids. V gave up 5 bases and J gave up 4 bases, with 11 bases separating them. Germline values: CDR1 MDHEN, CDR2 SYDVKM. The CDR3 loop is CASSPPGAYGYTF. The CDR3 DNA follows: TGTGCCAGCAGTCCCCCAGGGGCCTATGGCTACACCTTC.

This clonotype was counted only a few times. The chain couples TRBV6-4 to TRBJ1-2, with TRBD1 as a possible D gene (5 bases). V lost 4 bases, J lost 3 bases, and 6 bases lay in between. Per the germline V gene, CDR1 is MRHNA and CDR2 is SNTAGT. This CDR3 region has 12 residues. Written as DNA, the CDR3 is TGTGCCAGCAGTGGGGGGGACTATGGCTACACCTTC. Its protein is CASSGGDYGYTF.

V gene TRBV6-2 or TRBV6-3 combines with J gene TRBJ1-3, with D maybe TRBD1 (6 bases). V shed 6 bases and J shed 2 bases, with 14 bases lying between them. CDR3 size: 15 residues. Germline V CDR1 and CDR2: MNHEY, SVGEGT. As DNA, the CDR3 is TGTGCCAGCAGCCTTTGGACAGCAGCTGGAAACACCATATATTTT. It is translated as CASSLWTAAGNTIYF.

This rearrangement joins TRBV28 to TRBJ2-5; no clear D. Per germline, CDR1 MDHEN and CDR2 SYDVKM. Trimming removed 6 bases at V and 2 bases at J, with 13 bases between. The CDR3 loop spans 14 amino acids. CDR3 sequence reads: CASSLIAHQETQYF. CDR3 nucleotides: TGTGCCAGCAGCCTCATCGCTCATCAAGAGACCCAGTACTTC.

The genes are TRBV11-2 and TRBJ2-6; D is uncertain. Germline-derived CDR1 and CDR2 are SGHAT and FQNNGV. V gave up 5 bases and J gave up 0 bases, with 8 bases separating them. This CDR3 contains 15 residues. The CDR3 DNA follows: TGTGCCAGCAGCCCAGCGCGCTCTGGGGCCAACGTCCTGACTTTC. This codes for CASSPARSGANVLTF.

This chain uses TRBV24-1 with TRBJ2-1; D may match TRBD1 or TRBD2 (5 bases each). This CDR3 comprises 15 residues. Trimming removed 3 bases from V and 5 bases from J, with 13 bases in between. The V gene's germline CDR1 is KGHDR and CDR2 SFDVKD. The CDR3 DNA follows: TGTGCCACCAGTGATCCCTCCGGGACCGACAATGAGCAGTTCTTC. It specifies CATSDPSGTDNEQFF.

The chain couples TRBV12-3 or TRBV12-4 to TRBJ1-1, with a tentative D call TRBD1 (5 bases). The V end was cut by 7 bases, the J end by 0 bases, with 9 bases between. CDR3 length equals 13 residues. CDR3 amino acids: CASNKQVNTEAFF. The CDR3 region has the DNA TGTGCCAGCAACAAACAGGTGAACACTGAAGCTTTCTTT.

This clonotype turned up a few times. The gene calls are TRBV6-4 and TRBJ2-5, with TRBD1 matching over 8 bases. V was pared by 4 bases and J by 4 bases, with 5 bases of the junction left unmatched. CDR1 is MRHNA and CDR2 is SNTAGT in the germline V gene. The length of the CDR3 is 14 residues. CDR3 in DNA: TGTGCCAGCAGTGCAGGGGGCCTCGGAGAGACCCAGTACTTC. It specifies CASSAGGLGETQYF.

This clonotype turned up a few times. J is TRBJ1-2 and V is TRBV10-1; D gene uncertain. The CDR3 is 12 residues long. Germline CDR1 reads WNHNN; CDR2 reads SYGVQD (reference sequence). Trimming removed 4 bases from V and 5 bases from J, with 8 bases in between. The CDR3 loop reads CASSVAGYGYTF. The CDR3 DNA sequence: TGCGCCAGCAGTGTTGCGGGATATGGCTACACCTTC.

This clonotype was observed a handful of times. The J gene is TRBJ1-5, the V gene TRBV28, with TRBD1 identical over 8 bases. CDR3 length equals 17 residues. V was clipped by 5 bases and J by 7 bases; unmatched bases: 16. CDR1 and CDR2 from the germline V gene are MDHEN and SYDVKM. DNA for the CDR3: TGTGCCAGCAGTGGGGGTTCCGACAGGGGTAATGTGCAGCCCCAGCATTTT. Protein sequence: CASSGGSDRGNVQPQHF.

V and J are TRBV5-6 and TRBJ1-6, with 10 bases that match TRBD1. CDR1 and CDR2 (germline): SGHDT, YYEEEE. The CDR3 sequence is 18 residues long. V lost 4 bases, J lost 0 bases, and 7 bases stayed unmatched. Here the CDR3 DNA reads TGTGCCAGCAGCCCCCAGAGGGACAGGGGCTCCTATAATTCACCCCTCCACTTT. This gives the protein CASSPQRDRGSYNSPLHF.

CDR3 nucleotide sequence: TGCAGTGCTAGAGGGACAGGGTGGTCACCCCTCCACTTT. Translation gives CSARGTGWSPLHF. The rearrangement joins TRBV20-1 to TRBJ1-6, with 8 bases lining up with TRBD1. V dropped 1 base and J dropped 10; count of bases not matched to a gene: 3. The CDR3 has 13 residues. In germline, CDR1 is DFQATT, CDR2 SNEGSKA (reference sequence).

This rearrangement joins TRBV6-2 or TRBV6-3 to TRBJ2-7; 9 bases are shared with TRBD2. V gave up 6 bases and J gave up 6 bases; unmatched junction bases: 9. This CDR3 is built from 14 residues. Germline CDR1 MNHEY, CDR2 SVGEGT. The CDR3 is CASRQGGGAAEQYF. As DNA, the CDR3 is TGTGCCAGCAGACAAGGCGGGGGGGCCGCCGAGCAGTACTTC.

The genes are TRBV6-1 and TRBJ1-6; D not certain. Germline CDR1 is MNHNS and CDR2 is SASEGT. V was trimmed by 3 bases and J by 10 bases, leaving 13 bases between them. This CDR3 is built from 14 residues. This chain's CDR3 is CASSEKFRESPLHF. Written as DNA, the CDR3 is TGTGCCAGCAGTGAGAAGTTTCGGGAGTCACCCCTCCACTTT.

This clonotype is labeled medium-sized. The chain combines TRBV6-1 with TRBJ1-5; unclear D gene. This CDR3 is built from 14 residues. CDR1 is MNHNS and CDR2 is SASEGT in the germline V gene. Trimming removed 7 bases at V and 6 bases at J, with 16 bases between. CDR3 DNA sequence: TGTGCCAGCACCCCGGGAGGGTTAGGTCAGCCCCAGCATTTT. This gives the protein CASTPGGLGQPQHF.

This clonotype was seen a handful of times. The chain links TRBV5-5 to TRBJ2-5, with 9 bases aligning to TRBD1. CDR3 length equals 15 residues. Losses at the gene ends were 4 bases for V and 5 bases for J; bases not matched to a gene: 9. The germline CDR1 and CDR2 sequences are SGHKS and YYEKEE (reference sequence). The CDR3: CASSRQGDRAETQYF. CDR3 nucleotide sequence: TGTGCCAGCAGCCGACAAGGGGACAGGGCTGAGACCCAGTACTTC.

The chain joins TRBV7-9 to TRBJ1-6; 11 nucleotides align to TRBD1. Trimming cost V 5 bases and J 8 bases; bases outside gene matches: 5. The CDR3 runs to 15 residues. From germline, CDR1 is SEHNR and CDR2 FQNEAQ (reference sequence). This chain's CDR3 is CASSVLGQGDSPLHF. CDR3 nucleotides: TGTGCCAGCAGCGTATTGGGACAGGGGGATTCACCCCTCCACTTT.

This clonotype was recorded a few times. The chain recombines TRBV28 with TRBJ1-6; possible D gene TRBD1, 5 bases. The CDR3 extends over 13 amino acids. Trimming took 3 bases from V and 14 from J, leaving 14 bases between them. The germline CDR1 and CDR2 sequences are MDHEN and SYDVKM. This chain's CDR3 is CASSLAAGIALHF. DNA of the CDR3: TGTGCCAGCAGTTTGGCTGCAGGGATAGCCCTCCACTTT.

This clonotype was observed a handful of times. This sequence joins TRBV5-4 and TRBJ2-2, with TRBD1 matching 9 bases. V shed 4 bases and J 7 bases; nucleotides not matched to a gene: 17. This CDR3 has 18 residues. Germline values: CDR1 SGHNT, CDR2 YYREEE (reference sequence). The CDR3 DNA follows: TGTGCCAGCAGCAGGACCGGGACAGGGAGTTTTACAGGCGGGGAGCTGTTTTTT. This translates into CASSRTGTGSFTGGELFF.

A few counts support this clonotype. The chain recombines TRBV7-9 with TRBJ1-3; D may be TRBD1 (5 bases). There are 16 residues in the CDR3. Looked up from germline, CDR1 is SEHNR and CDR2 is FQNEAQ (reference sequence). The V end was cut by 1 base, the J end by 4 bases, with 14 bases between. The CDR3 sequence: CASSLVRDSGGNTIYF. For the CDR3, the DNA is TGTGCCAGCAGCTTAGTCCGGGACTCAGGAGGAAACACCATATATTTT.

This clonotype was seen a handful of times. The chain combines TRBV10-3 with TRBJ2-5; D is possibly TRBD1 (5 bases). CDR1 is ENHRY, CDR2 SYGVKD, per germline. V was clipped by 0 bases and J by 0 bases, with 8 bases between them. The CDR3 covers 15 residues. CDR3 in amino acids: CAISESDKYQETQYF. The CDR3 DNA reads TGTGCCATCAGTGAGTCGGACAAGTACCAAGAGACCCAGTACTTC.